This T cell receptor beta chain was sequenced in a study of T cell responses to AZD1222 COVID-19 vaccine. General study results and limits: The CD4 TCRs associated with vaccination extended across spike and predominated at 160-218 and 743-854.

Some clones are missing from TCRdb's copy, which holds only in-frame ones; the method was immunoSEQ multiplex PCR. The repertoire holds 150,000 to 180,000 clones, roughly 90% seen once, with approximately 20% in the top ten. The CDR3 sequence is 16 residues long. Trimming left V 1 base short and J 3 bases short, with 13 bases between. CDR1 and CDR2 from the germline V gene are SGHTA and FQGNSA. On this clone: Its antigen is not known.

V usage is TRBV7-2 and J usage is TRBJ1-5, with D unclear. The clonotype comes from an adult in good health. The material sequenced was peripheral blood, taken on day 0 of AZD1222 vaccination. This CDR3 is CASSLGLVAVNQPQHF. The CDR3 DNA reads as TGTGCCAGCAGCTTAGGTCTAGTGGCAGTCAATCAGCCCCAGCATTTT.